The 29 T cell receptor beta chains below were found in one sample sequenced in a study of blood T cell repertoires in COVID-19. Assay: immunoSEQ multiplex PCR; the TCRdb copy retains only in-frame clones and omits some. The sample contains roughly 53,000 clones, 89% of which appear only once. The sequencing input was peripheral blood. The receptors were gathered from a man between 60 and 75 years old with acute or convalescent COVID-19.

The V gene is TRBV5-1, the J gene TRBJ1-4; D unresolved. CDR3 length equals 12 residues. Germline V gene data show CDR1 as SGHRS and CDR2 as YFSETQ. Trimming cost V 4 bases and J 7 bases, with 8 bases left between them. CDR3 nucleotide sequence: TGCGCCAGCAGCACACATGGTGAAAAACTGTTTTTT. Its translation is CASSTHGEKLFF. The whole variable domain, filled in from reference TRBV5-1 and TRBJ1-4, reads KAGVTQTPRYLIKTRGQQVTLSCSPISGHRSVSWYQQTPGQGLQFLFEYFSETQRNKGNFPGRFSGRQFSNSRSEMNVSTLELGDSALYLCASSTHGEKLFFGSGTQLSVL.

This clone was observed a single time. V usage is TRBV7-9 and J usage is TRBJ2-1; D perhaps matches TRBD1 (6 bases). The CDR3 has 19 amino acids. The V gene's germline CDR1 is SEHNR and CDR2 FQNEAQ (reference sequence). V was pared by 3 bases and J by 7 bases, with 28 bases between. DNA of the CDR3: TGTGCCAGCAGCTTCTACAGGGTCCCCATAACAAGAAATGGGAATGAGCAGTTCTTC. As protein: CASSFYRVPITRNGNEQFF.

The V and J genes are TRBV25-1 and TRBJ1-6, with 9 bases lining up with TRBD1. Germline trimming cut 4 bases from V and 9 bases from J; bases unmatched to any gene: 7. Germline CDR1 reads MGHDK; CDR2 reads SYGVNS. This CDR3 comprises 15 residues. CDR3 protein: CASSGRDRATSPLHF. The CDR3 coding sequence is TGTGCCAGCAGTGGACGGGACAGGGCGACTTCACCCCTCCACTTT. The full variable domain, completed using reference TRBV25-1 and TRBJ1-6, is EADIYQTPRYLVIGTGKKITLECSQTMGHDKMYWYQQDPGMELHLIHYSYGVNSTEKGDLSSESTVSRIRTEHFPLTLESARPSHTSQYLCASSGRDRATSPLHFGNGTRLTVT.

CDR3 loop: CASTAGGSSRYEQYF. In nucleotides, the CDR3 is TGTGCCAGCACGGCGGGGGGGTCGAGCAGGTACGAGCAGTACTTC. This chain uses TRBV6-5 with TRBJ2-7, with TRBD2 identical over 9 bases. Germline values: CDR1 MNHEY, CDR2 SVGAGI. There are 15 residues in the CDR3. Unmatched junction bases numbered 11, after V lost 7 bases and J lost 4 bases.

The chain has TRBV5-1 and TRBJ1-5, with 10 bases fitting TRBD1. Germline V CDR1 and CDR2: SGHRS, YFSETQ. Trimming cost V 7 bases and J 3 bases; bases outside gene matches: 1. The CDR3 length is 13 residues. CDR3 nucleotides: TGCGCCAGCGGGACAGGGGACAATCAGCCCCAGCATTTT. This translates into CASGTGDNQPQHF.

This clone appeared a single time. The V and J genes are TRBV5-1 and TRBJ2-3, with 12 bases aligning to TRBD2. Germline V gene lookup returns CDR1 SGHRS and CDR2 YFSETQ. This CDR3 contains 19 residues. The V gene end was trimmed by 3 bases and the J gene end by 6 bases; junction bases not matched to a gene: 17. The CDR3 protein is CASSYQASGGALVWDTQYF. The CDR3 region has the DNA TGCGCCAGCAGCTACCAGGCTAGCGGGGGGGCCTTAGTTTGGGATACGCAGTATTTT.

The V gene is TRBV28, the J gene TRBJ2-2; maybe TRBD2 (7 bases). V was clipped by 3 bases and J by 6 bases, with 14 bases between them. CDR3 size: 15 residues. In germline, CDR1 is MDHEN, CDR2 SYDVKM. The CDR3 spells CASSFPGGSPGELFF. For the CDR3, the DNA is TGTGCCAGCAGTTTTCCGGGGGGCTCTCCCGGGGAGCTGTTTTTT.

The CDR3: CASSSGVGNTEAFF. CDR3 coding DNA: TGTGCCAGCAGCTCAGGGGTGGGGAACACTGAAGCTTTCTTT. The rearrangement uses TRBV5-5 and TRBJ1-1, with D tentatively TRBD1 (6 bases). The CDR3 sequence is 14 residues long. Germline V gene sequence: CDR1 SGHKS, CDR2 YYEKEE (reference sequence). Trimming took off 3 bases at V and 1 base at J, with 10 bases between the two ends. Looking up the rest from reference TRBV5-5 and TRBJ1-1 gives the full variable domain: DAGVTQSPTHLIKTRGQQVTLRCSPISGHKSVSWYQQVLGQGPQFIFQYYEKEERGRGNFPDRFSARQFPNYSSELNVNALLLGDSALYLCASSSGVGNTEAFFGQGTRLTVV.

J is TRBJ2-2 and V is TRBV27, with D maybe TRBD1 (6 bases). CDR3 length equals 16 residues. The V gene's germline CDR1 is MNHEY and CDR2 SMNVEV (reference sequence). The ends were cut back, 5 bases at V and 6 bases at J, with 19 bases in the middle. The CDR3 coding sequence is TGTGCCAGCAGTGGCGCCAGGGGACCAAGGCCCGGGGAGCTGTTTTTT. It yields the protein CASSGARGPRPGELFF.

The chain couples TRBV24-1 to TRBJ1-3; unclear D gene. Trimming removed 3 bases from V and 5 bases from J, with 4 bases in between. The germline gives CDR1 KGHDR, CDR2 SFDVKD. This CDR3 contains 12 residues. DNA of the CDR3: TGTGCCACCAGTGATAATAGAAACACCATATATTTT. This encodes CATSDNRNTIYF.

This clone has just one count. This rearrangement joins TRBV6-5 to TRBJ1-1, with D possibly being TRBD1 (6 bases). CDR1 and CDR2 from the germline V gene are MNHEY and SVGAGI. Trimming cost V 6 bases and J 4 bases, with 15 bases left between them. The CDR3 is 14 amino acids. CDR3 bases: TGTGCCAGCAGGGCAACGGGGGGGGCCACTGAAGCTTTCTTT. Residues: CASRATGGATEAFF.

The chain has TRBV5-6 and TRBJ1-6, with 8 bases lining up with TRBD1. The V gene end was trimmed by 4 bases and the J gene end by 7 bases; junction bases not matched to a gene: 13. The CDR3 is made up of 17 amino acids. The germline CDR1 and CDR2 sequences are SGHDT and YYEEEE. The CDR3 sequence is CASSVREAGGWNSPLHF. Written as DNA, the CDR3 is TGTGCCAGCAGCGTTCGGGAGGCAGGGGGCTGGAATTCACCCCTCCACTTT.

The chain recombines TRBV30 with TRBJ1-5; perhaps TRBD1 as D (6 bases). Germline CDR1 is GTSNPN and CDR2 is SVGIG (reference sequence). The CDR3 spans 13 residues. V was cut by 3 bases and J by 0 bases, with 6 bases left in between. The CDR3 here is CAWSRGSNQPQHF. CDR3 nucleotides: TGTGCCTGGAGCAGGGGTAGCAATCAGCCCCAGCATTTT.

The chain carries TRBV3-1 (or the pseudogene TRBV3-2) and TRBJ2-3, with 11 bases that match TRBD2. This CDR3 is 19 amino acids long. The germline V gene encodes CDR1 LGHDT and CDR2 YNNKEL (reference sequence). The trim removed 4 bases at V and 3 bases at J, leaving 15 bases unmatched. The CDR3 nucleotides are TGTGCCAGCAGCCCCTTAAGCCTAGCGGGGGGTCTCGGGACAGATACGCAGTATTTT. Translation gives CASSPLSLAGGLGTDTQYF.

The table lists this clone with a few counts. The chain combines TRBV20-1 with TRBJ1-5; weak D call: TRBD1 (5 bases). V was clipped by 3 bases and J by 6 bases, with 18 bases between them. The CDR3 contains 15 residues. Germline V gene sequence: CDR1 DFQATT, CDR2 SNEGSKA (reference sequence). Written as DNA, the CDR3 is TGCAGTGCTAGTACCCGGGGGAAAAATGGTCAGCCCCAGCATTTT. Residues: CSASTRGKNGQPQHF.

The CDR3 bases are TGTGCCAGCAGTTTAACTCGGTCCTACGAGCAGTACTTC. The encoded protein is CASSLTRSYEQYF. V and J are TRBV27 and TRBJ2-7; no clear D. The V gene's germline CDR1 is MNHEY and CDR2 SMNVEV (reference sequence). The CDR3 runs 13 residues. V was clipped by 2 bases and J by 1 base, with 6 bases between them.

The chain employs TRBV9 and TRBJ1-2, with a tentative D call TRBD1 (5 bases). Germline V lookup: CDR1 SGDLS, CDR2 YYNGEE. CDR3 size: 15 residues. The V gene lost 3 bases and the J gene lost 7 bases, with 19 bases spanning the gap. The CDR3 DNA reads as TGTGCCAGCAGCGGACATGGACGGCCCGGGGGTGGCTACACCTTC. Protein: CASSGHGRPGGGYTF.

The rearrangement links TRBV11-3 to TRBJ2-2; 7 bases are shared with TRBD1. The germline V gene encodes CDR1 SGHNT and CDR2 YENEEA. The CDR3 sequence is 14 residues long. V was clipped by 5 bases and J by 6 bases; unmatched bases: 6. The CDR3 nucleotides are TGTGCCAGCAGCGCGAGTACAGGGGCCGGGGAGCTGTTTTTT. Amino acids: CASSASTGAGELFF.

J is TRBJ2-5 and V is TRBV7-3, with a weak D call TRBD1 (5 bases). There are 13 residues in the CDR3. Germline CDR1 and CDR2: SGHTA and FQGTGA. Trimming stripped 4 bases from V and 9 bases from J, with 15 bases between. CDR3 DNA sequence: TGTGCCAGCAGCTCCCTAGGGGTCGGGCCCCAGTACTTC. This sequence encodes CASSSLGVGPQYF.

CDR3 region: CASSFSGRPNEKLFF. The CDR3 bases are TGTGCCAGCAGCTTTTCAGGGAGGCCTAATGAAAAACTGTTTTTT. The V gene is TRBV11-2, the J gene TRBJ1-4, with D perhaps matching TRBD1 (5 bases). Germline CDR1 reads SGHAT; CDR2 reads FQNNGV. V shed 3 bases and J shed 3 bases, with 11 bases lying between them. The CDR3 sequence is 15 residues long.

A single count supports this clone. This chain connects TRBV7-2 to TRBJ2-2, with D hard to call. Germline V gives CDR1 SGHTA, CDR2 FQGNSA. V was trimmed by 1 base and J by 5 bases, leaving 5 bases between them. The CDR3 consists of 13 residues. Here the CDR3 reads CASSLELTGELFF. CDR3 sequence (DNA): TGTGCCAGCAGCTTAGAACTAACCGGGGAGCTGTTTTTT. The full variable domain, its missing parts supplied by reference TRBV7-2 and TRBJ2-2, is GAGVSQSPSNKVTEKGKDVELRCDPISGHTALYWYRQSLGQGLEFLIYFQGNSAPDKSGLPSDRFSAERTGGSVSTLTIQRTQQEDSAVYLCASSLELTGELFFGEGSRLTVL.

This clone occurred once. V usage is TRBV7-9 and J usage is TRBJ2-3; D gene unclear. Per germline, CDR1 SEHNR and CDR2 FQNEAQ (reference sequence). Trimming left V 6 bases short and J 4 bases short, with 17 bases between. The CDR3 contains 15 residues. The DNA for the CDR3 is TGTGCCAGCAGACTGACATCCTTGCCCTCAGATACGCAGTATTTT. This gives the protein CASRLTSLPSDTQYF.

The rearrangement links TRBV5-1 to TRBJ2-7; tentative D call: TRBD1 (6 bases). The V gene lost 2 bases and the J gene lost 1 base, with 10 bases spanning the gap. CDR3 length equals 14 residues. Germline loops: CDR1 SGHRS, CDR2 YFSETQ. The CDR3 DNA sequence: TGCGCCAGCAGCTTCACAGGGACGTCCTACGAGCAGTACTTC. Its protein is CASSFTGTSYEQYF.

This sequence joins TRBV4-1 and TRBJ1-1; 8 bases match TRBD1. CDR1 is MGHRA, CDR2 YSYEKL, per germline. The CDR3 spans 16 residues. The junction had 8 bases not matched to a gene; V was cut back by 1 base and J by 4 bases. The CDR3 sequence is CASSQGPGGLSTEAFF. CDR3 DNA sequence: TGCGCCAGCAGCCAAGGGCCAGGGGGCTTGAGCACTGAAGCTTTCTTT.

The rearrangement joins TRBV19 to TRBJ1-5, with 7 nucleotides matching TRBD1. The V gene's germline CDR1 is LNHDA and CDR2 SQIVND (reference sequence). V was pared by 5 bases and J by 1 base, with 5 bases of the junction left unmatched. CDR3 length equals 15 residues. The CDR3 sequence is CASSPDRVSNQPQHF. CDR3 sequence (DNA): TGTGCCAGTAGTCCCGACAGGGTGAGCAATCAGCCCCAGCATTTT.

The rearrangement links TRBV5-1 to TRBJ2-7, with 7 bases lining up with TRBD2. The CDR3 is made up of 16 amino acids. Germline assignment: CDR1 SGHRS and CDR2 YFSETQ. J lost 0 bases, V lost 4 bases, and 10 bases had no gene match. The CDR3 coding sequence is TGCGCCAGCAGCCCCACGGGGGGAACGGGCTCCTACGAGCAGTACTTC. Translation: CASSPTGGTGSYEQYF.

The V gene is TRBV10-3, the J gene TRBJ2-1; TRBD2 might be the D (5 bases). Germline V gene lookup returns CDR1 ENHRY and CDR2 SYGVKD. The V end lost 6 bases, the J end lost 0 bases, and 9 bases lay between the germline ends. The CDR3 totals 14 residues. The CDR3 DNA sequence: TGTGCCATCAGCCGGGATGACTCCTACAATGAGCAGTTCTTC. It yields the protein CAISRDDSYNEQFF.

This chain links TRBV2 with TRBJ1-5, with D possibly matching TRBD1 (6 bases). V lost 5 bases and J lost 2, with 13 bases in between. The CDR3 runs to 15 residues. The germline gives CDR1 SNHLY, CDR2 FYNNEI. CDR3 in DNA: TGTGCCAGCAGTAACAGGGAGGGGGGCAATCAGCCCCAGCATTTT. This codes for CASSNREGGNQPQHF.

V is TRBV5-1 and J is TRBJ1-4; tentative D call: TRBD1 (6 bases). The germline gives CDR1 SGHRS, CDR2 YFSETQ. Trimming pared 6 bases from V and 7 bases from J, leaving 13 bases between. CDR3 length: 13 residues. The CDR3 here is CASTIGGSEKLFF. The CDR3, as DNA: TGCGCCAGCACGATAGGGGGAAGTGAAAAACTGTTTTTT.